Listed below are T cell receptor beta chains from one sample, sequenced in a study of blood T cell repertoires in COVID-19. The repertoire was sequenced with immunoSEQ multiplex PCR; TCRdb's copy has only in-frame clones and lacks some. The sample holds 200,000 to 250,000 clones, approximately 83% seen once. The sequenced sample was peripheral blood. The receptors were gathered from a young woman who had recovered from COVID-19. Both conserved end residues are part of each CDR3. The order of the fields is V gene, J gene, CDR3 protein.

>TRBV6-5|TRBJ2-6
CASSTSSGANVLTF
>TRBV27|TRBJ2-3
CASSFRDYKTLDTQYF
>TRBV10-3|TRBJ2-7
CAIGDSSYEQYF
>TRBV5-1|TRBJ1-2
CASSLDRPNYGYTF
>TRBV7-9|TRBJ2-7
CASSPRGRDSSYEQYF
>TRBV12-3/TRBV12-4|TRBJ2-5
CASVDRPQETQYF
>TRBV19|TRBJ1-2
CASTAGWNYGYTF
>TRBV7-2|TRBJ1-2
CASSLYPDRGLKGRSGYTF
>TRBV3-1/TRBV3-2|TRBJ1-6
CASSQGRGGGNSPLHF
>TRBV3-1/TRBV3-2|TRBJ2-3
CASSHPVSDTQYF
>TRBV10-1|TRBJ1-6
CASSDPTGAFSPLHF
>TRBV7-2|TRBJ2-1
CASSSPRGNEQFF
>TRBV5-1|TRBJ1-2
CASSSQGGGYGYTF
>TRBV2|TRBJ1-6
CASRGDRGQGYNSPLHF
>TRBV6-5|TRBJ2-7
CASKETDRPYEQYF
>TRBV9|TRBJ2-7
CASSAGLAGGSEQCF
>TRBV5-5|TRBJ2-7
CASSFPTGMGYEQYF
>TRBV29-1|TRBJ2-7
CSAWTGDYEQYF
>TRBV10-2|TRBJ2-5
CASRDRGLSGKTQYF
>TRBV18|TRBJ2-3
CASSQKLAGAVTDTQYF
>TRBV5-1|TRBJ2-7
CASSFQDRGFYEQYF
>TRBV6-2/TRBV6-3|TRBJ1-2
CASSTRRISGYTF
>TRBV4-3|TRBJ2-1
CASSQEGLAGGLGIREQFF
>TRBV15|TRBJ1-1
CATSRDRRGMHTEAFF
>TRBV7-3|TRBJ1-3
CASSLMAGASGNTIYF
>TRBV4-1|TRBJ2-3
CASTLSVREGGTDTQYF
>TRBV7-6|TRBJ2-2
CASSLWEGPNTGELFF
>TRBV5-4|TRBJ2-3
CASSWGDAFTDTQYF
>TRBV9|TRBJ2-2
CASSEGRFNTGELFF
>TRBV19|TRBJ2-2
CASRSQGNTGELFF
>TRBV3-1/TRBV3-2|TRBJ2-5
CASSQRGGQETQYF
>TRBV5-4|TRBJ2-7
CASSIADRGMEQYF
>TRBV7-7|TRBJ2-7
CASSLDLSGEQYF
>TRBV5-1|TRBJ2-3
CASSSGLAGTDTQYF
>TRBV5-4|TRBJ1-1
CASSTPTTNTEAFF
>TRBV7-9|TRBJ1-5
CASSSTTDSYSNQPQHF
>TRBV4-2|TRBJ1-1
CASSLIGGVDTEAFF
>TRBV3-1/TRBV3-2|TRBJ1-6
CASSQFRGNSPLHF
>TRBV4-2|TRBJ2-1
CASSQDLGEYNEQFF
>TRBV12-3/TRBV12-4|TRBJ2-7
CASSHRATYEQYF
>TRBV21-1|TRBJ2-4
CASSKARDSLSGIQYF
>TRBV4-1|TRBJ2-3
CASSQPGLAGADTQYF
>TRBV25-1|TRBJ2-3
CASSDTGGLDTQYF
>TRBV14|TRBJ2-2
CASSPRLSPTNTGELFF
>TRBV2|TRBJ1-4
CASSELYGGEKLFF
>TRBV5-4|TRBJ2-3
CASSSRLAADTQYF
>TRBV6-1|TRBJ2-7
CASSEATVYEQYF
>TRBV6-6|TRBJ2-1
CASSTAGNEQFF
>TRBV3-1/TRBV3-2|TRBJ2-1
CASSQSPARGNEQFF
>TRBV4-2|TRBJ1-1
CASSQTLDRDTEAFF
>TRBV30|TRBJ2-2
CAWSVSRTIVTGELFF
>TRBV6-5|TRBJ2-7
CASTIGLVTYEQYF
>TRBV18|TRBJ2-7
CASSPTGRAYEQYF
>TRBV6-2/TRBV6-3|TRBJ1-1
CASSYPGQGLNTEAFF